This TCR beta chain is from a study of cytomegalovirus exposure and HLA in healthy donors (dated by TCRdb to 2016 to 2017). In terms of the full investigation: An earlier analysis of some 550 of the donors reported about 250 Gb of sequence data and around 120 million unique TCR beta sequences from roughly 180 million T cells. Both class I and class II loci were covered by HLA typing, at four-digit resolution. Rather than using new phenotypic data, the later analysis identified candidate immune exposures from TCR beta sequences and from how often those sequences occurred across donors. About five DR-DQ haplotypes were handled as single units for association and clustering, since linkage in the cohort was strong. An earlier analysis of around 580 of the donors used high-throughput TCR beta sequencing to judge whether each TCR beta V gene segment behaved as functional or pseudogenic. Using immunosequencing, the study profiled T cell repertoires from about 620 subjects and related those repertoires to cytomegalovirus serostatus. An early release covering roughly 640 HLA-typed donors comprised approximately 290 gigabases of sequencing data and 65 million to 100 million unique TCR sequences. Across 300 to 500 genotyped donors of the cohort, an average of roughly 250,000 unique TCR beta nucleotide sequences per donor were sequenced, and roughly a sixth of those sequences were non-productive. In addition to the first cohort of 500 to 850 subjects, a separate validation cohort of 130 or so different subjects was used. The genetic ancestry cluster associated with self-reported Caucasian donors included roughly 84% of the 350 to 500 genotyped donors. A later genetic analysis used genome-wide SNP genotypes for about 55% of the 666 donors, treating that subset as a discovery cohort. To predict cytomegalovirus infection status, the study brought together high-throughput TCR immunosequencing, statistical association of individual TCRs with disease status, and machine learning. All discovery cohort repertoires had been generated on a single sequencing platform. The number of donors typed differed by locus, with about 629-630 for A, B, C, DRB1 and DQB1, about 500 for DQA1, approximately 580 for DPA1, and under 490 for DPB1. Donor age, sex, ethnicity and CMV serostatus were compiled together with the repertoire data. The study aimed to test whether signatures of past pathogen exposure could be identified by cataloging public T cell receptors. To study patterns of TCR occurrence, a later analysis re-analyzed previously published TCR beta repertoires from around 660 donors and added high-resolution HLA genotyping.

The cohort consisted of hundreds of healthy bone marrow donors. At the time of sampling, every cohort member was nominally healthy, though immune exposures that went unrecorded were likely present. Of the roughly 700 cohort members, 250 to 300 had a positive CMV serostatus and about 400 had a negative one, while no CMV serostatus was recorded for the donor. Each donor provided a peripheral blood sample, and peripheral blood mononuclear cells were used for TCR beta sequencing. Genomic DNA extraction from the blood cell samples was performed with the Qiagen DNeasy Blood Extraction Kit. Library creation used the immunoSEQ multiplex PCR assay. For the multiplex PCR, a mixture combining 60 forward primers for TCR Vbeta segments and 13 reverse primers for TCR Jbeta segments was used. Amplification of the CDR3 region of rearranged TCR beta genes was performed with a multiplex PCR assay on genomic DNA. Amplified TCR beta libraries were sequenced as 87-base-pair reads on the Illumina HiSeq System. Processing in the source paper ran as follows. A later analysis counted about 80 million unique TCR beta chains across the 640 or so repertoires, and 10 million to 11 million of these chains were shared by at least two donors. To remove PCR and sequencing errors, raw reads were error-corrected and collapsed into unique sequences using a nearest-neighbor algorithm that merged closely related sequences. Alignment of CDR3 sequences to IMGT reference sequences was used to assign V, D and J gene segments. For a sequence to be retained, a match of at least six nucleotides to both a V gene segment and a J gene segment was required. A rearrangement counted as productive if the CDR3 had no stop codons and remained in frame with V and J, and every other rearrangement counted as non-productive. CDR3 was defined by IMGT convention, running from the second conserved V-encoded cysteine to the conserved J-encoded phenylalanine. The earlier analysis of about 610 of the donors excluded any sequence lacking an unambiguous match to a single V gene segment. In an earlier analysis of 450 to 750 of the donors, a V segment was called functional when productive rearrangements were above 56.7%, and segregating when the standard deviation between donors exceeded 5%. A statistical classification framework was built to diagnose cytomegalovirus status from the catalog of TCR beta chain sequences. V and J gene assignment, in a later analysis, came from comparing TCR nucleotide sequences with IMGT/GENE-DB human TR gene sequences. Using the TCRdist pipeline, a later analysis assigned CDR3 sequences along with most-parsimonious VDJ recombination scenarios. In a later analysis, every TCR beta chain was defined by the combination of its CDR3 amino acid sequence and its V-gene family, and reads without a unique V-gene family were dropped. As a way to deal with suspected cross-contamination and a sequencing artifact, a later analysis dropped under 600 nucleotide sequences that were highly shared and had low generation probability. For each public chain, a later analysis derived a clonal expansion index from normalized ranks of inferred template counts within each repertoire. Generation probabilities in a later analysis came from a VDJ recombination model fitted to out-of-frame rearrangements, and those results were checked against IGoR. Hypergeometric tests were used in a later analysis to score TCR-TCR, TCR-HLA and TCR-CMV co-occurrence, with a repertoire-size bias correction applied to the TCR pairs. False discovery rates were estimated in a later analysis by permuting HLA or CMV assignments 20 times. A later analysis grouped co-occurring TCRs with DBSCAN, adding TCRdist sequence similarity when clustering within HLA-allele-positive subsets. Repertoires with fewer than 30,000 or more than 120,000 public chains were left out of co-occurrence clustering, as were about five repertoires with anomalous nucleotide sharing. Sourced from immuneACCESS, this table was stored by TCRdb with only in-frame sequences that have V and J called. A share of the clones is absent; for the studies checked, an unresolved V gene accounts for under half, and the remainder has no known explanation. That table gives V, J and clone size, and the DNA gave D and trimming. The sample table holds 100,000 to 150,000 clones, of which around 73% were seen once. The leading ten clones occupy approximately 2.6% of the sample.

Overall results and qualifications from the work: In this cohort, only TCR beta chains were sequenced, and detectable features were limited by the absence of alpha or paired-chain data. Assigning TCR associations to individual alleles was difficult when HLA alleles, especially DR and DQ, strongly co-occurred. According to a later genetic analysis, donors in an Asian-associated ancestry cluster had fewer N-insertions in productive TCRs than the approximately 670-donor mean. Because counts were too low, fewer than 20 rarely observed V segments, including chromosome 9 orphons, were excluded from the earlier analysis of some 540 of the donors. A later analysis reported that several top co-occurrence clusters appeared linked to parvovirus B19, influenza, CMV and Epstein-Barr virus. It was suggested by the authors that the approach could potentially be generalized to other disease states and immunological phenotypes. Correlated functional status among segregating V segments might reflect linkage disequilibrium, but an unknown experimental factor could not be ruled out. A further reported finding was that TCR beta sequences accurately predicted the HLA-A and HLA-B alleles for most subjects in the first cohort. V-gene and J-gene trimming of TCR beta chains was associated with a missense DCLRE1C variant in a later genetic analysis, and the association was replicated in an independent cohort. Specific HLA alleles were associated with 15,000 to 20,000 TCR beta sequences at a false discovery rate of 0.05 in a later analysis. Because HLA typing was missing for some donors at each locus, association tests included only the typed subset. A later analysis found that most CMV-associated TCR beta chains appeared HLA-restricted, with HLA associations seemingly driven largely by CMV exposure. The 87-base-pair reads could not distinguish some IMGT-functional V segments, including TRBV6-2 and TRBV6-3, so those segments were excluded. A later analysis found that HLA-associated TCR beta chains were more clonally expanded and had lower generation probabilities than equally common non-associated chains. CMV serostatus was the only immune exposure information available for the cohort. In the study, some 160 TCR beta chains were listed as associated with cytomegalovirus. Roughly uniform sequencing depth across donors was assumed in presence/absence analyses, although this assumption may not hold. A cluster of highly shared sequence variants was judged likely to represent a technical artifact of the sequencing pipeline. In a later analysis, TCR association rates were found to vary across HLA loci, with the most associated TCRs seen for DRB1 alleles and the fewest for HLA-C alleles. In an earlier analysis of approximately 590 of the donors, most TCR beta V segments appeared in productive rearrangements about 87% or about 30% of the time, broadly matching IMGT annotations. Three of the identified cytomegalovirus-associated TCR beta chains were confirmed in vitro to be specific for cytomegalovirus antigens. Most TCR sequences were observed very rarely across donors, whereas some public TCRs were present in many individuals. The classifier was reported to diagnose cytomegalovirus status with high specificity and sensitivity in both the original and validation cohorts.

The germline ends are 25 bases apart after V is trimmed by 5 bases and J by 4 bases. The germline V gene specifies MDHEN as CDR1 and SYDVKM as CDR2. The CDR3 sequence holds 18 residues, the cysteine and phenylalanine included. Only the CDR3 region is kept as DNA, spanning 54 bases read in frame from base 1. Concerning this clone: Its antigen has not been determined. Base qualities are not recorded, but no much larger clone differs from it by a single base.

The material sequenced was PBMCs. This sequence originates from a human donor in good health. The rearranged chain carries TRBV28 and TRBJ2-3, with TRBD1 as a weak D call on 6 bases. The CDR3 in this case is CASSPYKGRGIIADTQYF. The nucleotide sequence reads TGTGCCAGCAGTCCATATAAGGGCAGGGGAATCATTGCAGATACGCAGTATTTT.